This T cell receptor beta chain was sequenced for a study of control samples from healthy donors and cancer patients. TCRdb keeps only in-frame clones here, not all; method: immunoSEQ multiplex PCR. The sample includes fewer than 500,000 clones, 75% to 95% seen only once; the top ten take just under 6.5%. The sequence was obtained from a man in his forties with head and neck cancer. Sequencing was done on a sample of PBMCs.

The CDR3 loop reads CASSLAGSSYEQYF. DNA of the CDR3: TGTGCCAGCAGCCTAGCGGGAAGCTCCTACGAGCAGTACTTC. V is TRBV14 and J is TRBJ2-7; TRBD2 matches at 8 bases. The V gene's germline CDR1 is SGHDN and CDR2 FVKESK. The CDR3 runs 14 residues. Trimming at V came to 4 bases and at J to 0 bases, leaving 2 bases not matched to a gene.